The 8 T cell receptor beta chains given below trace back to one sample, sequenced in a study of human T cells and chemical hapten exposure. Documented time point: pre-sensitization, week 0. Treatment given: therapeutic diphenylcyclopropenone sensitization with weekly scalp DPC. TCRdb re-called the RACE reads with MiXCR, one entry per CDR3 protein. The sample yields about 60,000 distinct CDR3 sequences, about 11% seen once. The material sequenced was whole blood, taken in connection with sensitization to the hapten diphenylcyclopropenone (DPC). The source of these receptors is a woman aged 35 to 49 with alopecia areata. Some clones in this sample may be carry-over from other donors' samples.

This clonotype was observed at least ten times. This chain links TRBV27 with TRBJ2-1; D call uncertain. This CDR3 comprises 15 residues. Germline V gene sequence: CDR1 MNHEY, CDR2 SMNVEV (reference sequence). V was clipped by 6 bases and J by 6 bases, with 18 bases between them. CDR3: CASSIDIFLGNEQFF. CDR3 in DNA: TGTGCCAGCAGCATTGACATATTTCTAGGCAATGAGCAGTTCTTC.

This clonotype was seen repeatedly, ten times or more. The V call is TRBV6-5, the J call TRBJ2-3; 7 bases map to TRBD2. The CDR3 length is 13 residues. Germline CDR1 and CDR2: MNHEY and SVGAGI. The CDR3 DNA follows: TGTGCTGCTGGGCTAGCGGGCACAGATACGCAGTATTTT. The encoded protein is CAAGLAGTDTQYF.

This clonotype was observed at least ten times. This sequence joins TRBV20-1 and TRBJ1-5, with a weak D call TRBD1 (6 bases). CDR3 size: 12 residues. Germline V lookup: CDR1 DFQATT, CDR2 SNEGSKA (reference sequence). Trimming shortened V by 6 bases and J by 4 bases, and 10 bases separated the two germline ends. CDR3 sequence: CSAFGQNQPQHF. DNA of the CDR3: TGCAGTGCCTTCGGACAGAATCAGCCCCAGCATTTT.

This clonotype appeared many times. The chain recombines TRBV6-5 with TRBJ1-5; 9 nucleotides align to TRBD1. Germline V gene data show CDR1 as MNHEY and CDR2 as SVGAGI. J lost 0 bases, V lost 6 bases, and 6 bases had no gene match. The CDR3 length is 16 residues. CDR3 loop: CASSPGTGTSNQPQHF. CDR3 nucleotide sequence: TGTGCCAGCAGCCCCGGGACAGGGACTAGCAATCAGCCCCAGCATTTT.

This clonotype was found many times. The V call is TRBV9, the J call TRBJ2-1; D is perhaps TRBD1 (6 bases). This CDR3 is 12 amino acids long. CDR1 is SGDLS and CDR2 is YYNGEE in the germline V gene. Trimming removed 4 bases from V and 9 bases from J, with 11 bases in between. The CDR3 loop is CASSIDRFEQFF. The CDR3 coding sequence is TGTGCCAGCAGCATAGACAGGTTTGAGCAGTTCTTC.

The chain carries TRBV20-1 and TRBJ2-1; TRBD1 matches at 7 bases. CDR1 is DFQATT and CDR2 is SNEGSKA in the germline V gene (reference sequence). V trimming: 2 bases; J trimming: 2 bases; junction bases outside the gene matches: 12. The CDR3 runs to 17 residues. CDR3 in DNA: TGCAGTGCTAGACCCCCTTCCGGGACAGCACCCTACAATGAGCAGTTCTTC. It codes for CSARPPSGTAPYNEQFF.

The chain recombines TRBV20-1 with TRBJ2-7; TRBD1 is a possible D gene (6 bases). Trimming left V 3 bases short and J 5 bases short, with 17 bases between. CDR3 size: 14 residues. In germline, CDR1 is DFQATT, CDR2 SNEGSKA (reference sequence). The CDR3 sequence: CSASPPGALNEQYF. CDR3 bases: TGCAGTGCTAGTCCCCCAGGGGCCCTCAACGAGCAGTACTTC.

This clonotype was counted ten times or more. V and J are TRBV4-1 and TRBJ2-1; D remains unclear. The CDR3 extends over 17 amino acids. V lost 1 base, J lost 8 bases, and 21 bases lay in between. Germline loops: CDR1 MGHRA, CDR2 YSYEKL. The CDR3 bases are TGCGCCAGCAGCCAAGTAAAGTTGTTAGCTGCAAGGGATGAGCAGTTCTTC. Translated, it gives CASSQVKLLAARDEQFF.